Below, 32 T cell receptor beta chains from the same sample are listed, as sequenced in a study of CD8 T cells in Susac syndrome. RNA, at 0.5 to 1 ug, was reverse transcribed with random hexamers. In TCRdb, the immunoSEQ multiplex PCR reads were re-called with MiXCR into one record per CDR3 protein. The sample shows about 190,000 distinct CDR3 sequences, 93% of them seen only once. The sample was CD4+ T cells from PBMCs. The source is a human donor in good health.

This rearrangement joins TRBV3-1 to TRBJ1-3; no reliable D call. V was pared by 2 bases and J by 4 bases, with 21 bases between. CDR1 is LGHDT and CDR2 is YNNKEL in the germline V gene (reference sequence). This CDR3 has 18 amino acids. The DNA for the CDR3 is TGTGCCAGCAGCCAAATGTTGCACGCGGGTTTGTCGGGAAACACCATATATTTT. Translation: CASSQMLHAGLSGNTIYF. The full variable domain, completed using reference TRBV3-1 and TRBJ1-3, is DTAVSQTPKYLVTQMGNDKSIKCEQNLGHDTMYWYKQDSKKFLKIMFSYNNKELIINETVPNRFSPKSPDKAHLNLHINSLELGDSAVYFCASSQMLHAGLSGNTIYFGEGSWLTVV.

The CDR3 sequence: CASITGRDYGYTF. The CDR3 nucleotides are TGTGCCAGCATCACGGGGAGGGACTATGGCTACACCTTC. The J gene is TRBJ1-2, the V gene TRBV28; D is unclear. The CDR3 length is 13 residues. With 7 bases removed from V and 3 bases from J, the gap between germline ends came to 12 bases. Germline V gives CDR1 MDHEN, CDR2 SYDVKM.

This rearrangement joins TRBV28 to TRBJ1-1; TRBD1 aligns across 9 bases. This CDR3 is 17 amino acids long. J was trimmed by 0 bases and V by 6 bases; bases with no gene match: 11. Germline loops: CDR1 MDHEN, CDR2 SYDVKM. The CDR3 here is CASSTLGTGRVNTEAFF. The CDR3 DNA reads TGTGCCAGCAGCACTCTCGGGACAGGGAGGGTGAACACTGAAGCTTTCTTT.

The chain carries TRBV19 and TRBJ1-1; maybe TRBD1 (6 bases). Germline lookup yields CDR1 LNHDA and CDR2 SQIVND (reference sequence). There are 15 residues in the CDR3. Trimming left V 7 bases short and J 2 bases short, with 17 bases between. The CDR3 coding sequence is TGTGCCAGTAAAATCGCCGGGGGGGCCAACACTGAAGCTTTCTTT. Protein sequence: CASKIAGGANTEAFF.

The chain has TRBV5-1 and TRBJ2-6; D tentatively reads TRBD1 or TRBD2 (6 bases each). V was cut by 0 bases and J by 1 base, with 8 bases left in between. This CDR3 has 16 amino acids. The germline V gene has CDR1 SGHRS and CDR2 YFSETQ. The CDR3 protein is CASSLEGGSGANVLTF. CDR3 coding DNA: TGCGCCAGCAGCTTGGAGGGGGGTTCTGGGGCCAACGTCCTGACTTTC.

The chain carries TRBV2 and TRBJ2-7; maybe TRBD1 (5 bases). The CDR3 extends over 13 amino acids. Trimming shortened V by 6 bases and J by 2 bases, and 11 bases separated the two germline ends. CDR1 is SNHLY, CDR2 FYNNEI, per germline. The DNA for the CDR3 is TGTGCCAGCAGCGTAGACAGAACCTACGAGCAGTACTTC. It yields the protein CASSVDRTYEQYF.

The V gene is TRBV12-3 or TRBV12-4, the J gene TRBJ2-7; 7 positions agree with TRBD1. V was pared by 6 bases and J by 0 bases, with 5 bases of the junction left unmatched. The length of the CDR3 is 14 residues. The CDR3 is CASSLRDSSYEQYF. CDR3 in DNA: TGTGCCAGCAGCCTCCGGGACAGCTCCTACGAGCAGTACTTC.

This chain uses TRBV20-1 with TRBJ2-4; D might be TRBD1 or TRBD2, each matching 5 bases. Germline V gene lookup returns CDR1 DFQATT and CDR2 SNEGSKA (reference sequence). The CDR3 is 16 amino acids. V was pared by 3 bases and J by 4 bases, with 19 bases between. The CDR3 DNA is TGCAGTGCTAGGGGTTCAAAGGGTGAGGGGAAAAACATTCAGTACTTC. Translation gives CSARGSKGEGKNIQYF.

The DNA for the CDR3 is TGTGCCAGCAGTTTAGGCGACCTTAAGGGCTACACCTTC. It codes for CASSLGDLKGYTF. The chain joins TRBV28 to TRBJ1-2; D is unresolved. CDR3 length equals 13 residues. The ends were cut back, 2 bases at V and 8 bases at J, with 12 bases in the middle. CDR1 is MDHEN and CDR2 is SYDVKM in the germline V gene.

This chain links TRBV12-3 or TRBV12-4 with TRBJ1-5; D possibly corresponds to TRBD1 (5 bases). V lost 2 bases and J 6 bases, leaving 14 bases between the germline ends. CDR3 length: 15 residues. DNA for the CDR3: TGTGCCAGCAGTTTAAGGGCAGGGTTGAGTCAGCCCCAGCATTTT. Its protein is CASSLRAGLSQPQHF.

CDR3 protein: CASSTGLAASTDTQYF. The DNA for the CDR3 is TGTGCCAGCAGTACCGGACTAGCGGCCAGCACAGATACGCAGTATTTT. V is TRBV6-6 and J is TRBJ2-3; 10 bases agree with TRBD2. The CDR3 consists of 16 residues. The germline V gene has CDR1 MNHNY and CDR2 SVGAGI (reference sequence). Trimming took 5 bases from V and 0 from J; bases not matched to a gene: 5.

The CDR3 reads CASSSPGGGVQHF. The CDR3 nucleotides read TGTGCCAGCAGCTCCCCAGGGGGAGGGGTCCAGCATTTT. The chain combines TRBV7-2 with TRBJ1-5; 7 bases align to TRBD1. Germline V gene data show CDR1 as SGHTA and CDR2 as FQGNSA. The V segment lost 4 bases and the J segment 12 bases; nucleotides outside the gene matches: 9. CDR3 length: 13 residues.

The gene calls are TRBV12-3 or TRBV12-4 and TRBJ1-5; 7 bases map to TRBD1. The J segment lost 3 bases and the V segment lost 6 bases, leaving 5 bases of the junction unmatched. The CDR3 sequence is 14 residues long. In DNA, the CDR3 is TGTGCCAGCAGCCACACAGGGGACAATCAGCCCCAGCATTTT. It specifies CASSHTGDNQPQHF.

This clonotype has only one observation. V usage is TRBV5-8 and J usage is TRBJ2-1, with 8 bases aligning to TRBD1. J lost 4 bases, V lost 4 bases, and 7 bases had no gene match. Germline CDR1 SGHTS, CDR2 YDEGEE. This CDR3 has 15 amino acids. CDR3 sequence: CASSPGQAAYNEQFF. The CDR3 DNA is TGTGCCAGCAGCCCGGGACAGGCCGCGTACAATGAGCAGTTCTTC.

DNA of the CDR3: TGTGCCAGCGTGTTTAGGGAGGGCACTGAAGCTTTCTTT. The encoded protein is CASVFREGTEAFF. This chain joins TRBV2 and TRBJ1-1; no clear D. V gave up 8 bases and J gave up 4 bases, with 14 bases separating them. Germline CDR1 reads SNHLY; CDR2 reads FYNNEI. The CDR3 is made up of 13 amino acids.

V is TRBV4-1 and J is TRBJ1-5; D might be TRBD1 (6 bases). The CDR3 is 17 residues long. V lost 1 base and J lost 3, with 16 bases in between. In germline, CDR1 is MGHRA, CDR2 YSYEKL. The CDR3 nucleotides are TGCGCCAGCAGCCAAGCGGAGACAGGACTTTCCAATCAGCCCCAGCATTTT. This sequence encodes CASSQAETGLSNQPQHF.

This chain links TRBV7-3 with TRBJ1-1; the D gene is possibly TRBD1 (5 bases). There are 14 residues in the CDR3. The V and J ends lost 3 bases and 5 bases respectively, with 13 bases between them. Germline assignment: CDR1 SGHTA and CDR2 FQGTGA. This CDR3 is CASSFGGRGTEAFF. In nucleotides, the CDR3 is TGTGCCAGCAGCTTTGGGGGTAGGGGAACTGAAGCTTTCTTT.

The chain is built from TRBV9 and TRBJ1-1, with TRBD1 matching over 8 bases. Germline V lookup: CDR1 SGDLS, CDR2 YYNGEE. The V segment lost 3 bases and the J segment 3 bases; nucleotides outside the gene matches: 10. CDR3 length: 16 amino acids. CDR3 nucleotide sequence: TGTGCCAGCAGCGGTGGGGGCCAGGGGGCGGACACTGAAGCTTTCTTT. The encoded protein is CASSGGGQGADTEAFF.

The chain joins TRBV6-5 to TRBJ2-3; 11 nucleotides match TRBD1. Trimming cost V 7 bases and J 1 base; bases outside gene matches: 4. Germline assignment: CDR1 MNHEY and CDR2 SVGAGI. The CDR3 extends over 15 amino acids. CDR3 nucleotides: TGTGCCAGCAATCCGGGACAGGGGGGCACAGATACGCAGTATTTT. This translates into CASNPGQGGTDTQYF.

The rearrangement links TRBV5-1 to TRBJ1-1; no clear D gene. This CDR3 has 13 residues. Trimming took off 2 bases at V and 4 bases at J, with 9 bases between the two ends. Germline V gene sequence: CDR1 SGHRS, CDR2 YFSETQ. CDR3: CASSLSVATEAFF. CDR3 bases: TGCGCCAGCAGCTTATCAGTAGCCACTGAAGCTTTCTTT.

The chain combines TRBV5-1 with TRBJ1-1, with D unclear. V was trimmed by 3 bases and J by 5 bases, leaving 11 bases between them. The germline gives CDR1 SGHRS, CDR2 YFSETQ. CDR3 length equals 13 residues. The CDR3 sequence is CASSSLGSTEAFF. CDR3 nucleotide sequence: TGCGCCAGCAGCTCCTTGGGGAGTACTGAAGCTTTCTTT.

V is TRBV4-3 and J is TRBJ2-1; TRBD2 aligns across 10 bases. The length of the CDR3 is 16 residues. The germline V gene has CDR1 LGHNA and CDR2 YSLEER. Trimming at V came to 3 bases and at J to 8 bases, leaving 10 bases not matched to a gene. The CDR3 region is CASSQQPPGTSDEQFF. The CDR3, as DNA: TGCGCCAGCAGCCAGCAACCCCCCGGGACTAGCGATGAGCAGTTCTTC.

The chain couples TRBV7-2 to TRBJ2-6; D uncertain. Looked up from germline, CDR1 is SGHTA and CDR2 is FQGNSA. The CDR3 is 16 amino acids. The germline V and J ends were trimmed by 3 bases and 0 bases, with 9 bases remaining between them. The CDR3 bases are TGTGCCAGCAGCTTCTGGGCCCGCTCTGGGGCCAACGTCCTGACTTTC. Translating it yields CASSFWARSGANVLTF. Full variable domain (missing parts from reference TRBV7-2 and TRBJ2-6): GAGVSQSPSNKVTEKGKDVELRCDPISGHTALYWYRQSLGQGLEFLIYFQGNSAPDKSGLPSDRFSAERTGGSVSTLTIQRTQQEDSAVYLCASSFWARSGANVLTFGAGSRLTVL.

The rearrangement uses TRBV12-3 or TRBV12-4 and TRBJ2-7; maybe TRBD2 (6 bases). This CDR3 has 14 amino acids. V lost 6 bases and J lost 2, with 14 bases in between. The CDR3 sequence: CASRWGVGPYEQYF. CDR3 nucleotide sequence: TGTGCCAGCAGGTGGGGGGTAGGTCCCTACGAGCAGTACTTC.

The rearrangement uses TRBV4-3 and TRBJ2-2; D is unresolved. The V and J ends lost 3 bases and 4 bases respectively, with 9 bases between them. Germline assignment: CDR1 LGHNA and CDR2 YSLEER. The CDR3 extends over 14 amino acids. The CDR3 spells CASSQGFSTGELFF. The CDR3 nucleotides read TGCGCCAGCAGCCAGGGTTTTAGCACCGGGGAGCTGTTTTTT.

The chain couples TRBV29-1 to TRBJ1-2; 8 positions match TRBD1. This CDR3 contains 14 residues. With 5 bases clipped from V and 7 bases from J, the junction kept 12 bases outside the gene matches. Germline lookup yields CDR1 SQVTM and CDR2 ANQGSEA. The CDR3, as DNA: TGCAGCGTTTCCCGGCGGCAGGGGGCGCGTGGCTACACCTTC. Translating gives CSVSRRQGARGYTF.

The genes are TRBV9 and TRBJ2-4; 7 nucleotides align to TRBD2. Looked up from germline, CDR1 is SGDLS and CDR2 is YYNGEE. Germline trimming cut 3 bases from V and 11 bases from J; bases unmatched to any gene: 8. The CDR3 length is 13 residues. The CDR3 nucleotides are TGTGCCAGCAGCGAGGGACTCAGCGGGGTTCAGTACTTC. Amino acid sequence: CASSEGLSGVQYF. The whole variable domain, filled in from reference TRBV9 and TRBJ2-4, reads DSGVTQTPKHLITATGQRVTLRCSPRSGDLSVYWYQQSLDQGLQFLIQYYNGEERAKGNILERFSAQQFPDLHSELNLSSLELGDSALYFCASSEGLSGVQYFGAGTRLSVL.

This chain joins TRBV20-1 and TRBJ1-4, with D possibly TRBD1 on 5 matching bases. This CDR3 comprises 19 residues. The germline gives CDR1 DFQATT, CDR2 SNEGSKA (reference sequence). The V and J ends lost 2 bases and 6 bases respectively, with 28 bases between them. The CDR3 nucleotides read TGCAGTGCTAGACAGGGCAGCTGGCCTTTCCAAATGTACGATGAAAAACTGTTTTTT. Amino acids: CSARQGSWPFQMYDEKLFF.

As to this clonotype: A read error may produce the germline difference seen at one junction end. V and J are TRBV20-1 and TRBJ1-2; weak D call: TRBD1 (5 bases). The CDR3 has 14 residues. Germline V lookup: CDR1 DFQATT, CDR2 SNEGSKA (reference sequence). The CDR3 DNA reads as TGCAGTGCTAGAGACAGGCGACGGGGCTATGGCTACCCCTTC. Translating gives CSARDRRRGYGYPF.

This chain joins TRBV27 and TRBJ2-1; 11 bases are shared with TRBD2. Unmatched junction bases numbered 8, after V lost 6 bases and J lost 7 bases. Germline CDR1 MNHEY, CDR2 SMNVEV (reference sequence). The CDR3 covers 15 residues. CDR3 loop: CASRLRASGGNEQFF. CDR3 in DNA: TGTGCCAGCAGGCTAAGGGCTAGCGGGGGGAATGAGCAGTTCTTC.

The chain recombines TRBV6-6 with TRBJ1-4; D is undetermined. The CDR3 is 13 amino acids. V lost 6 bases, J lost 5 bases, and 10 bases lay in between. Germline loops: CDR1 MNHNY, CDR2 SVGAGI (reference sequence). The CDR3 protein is CASSLRWNEKLFF. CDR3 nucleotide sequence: TGTGCCAGCAGCCTCAGGTGGAATGAAAAACTGTTTTTT.

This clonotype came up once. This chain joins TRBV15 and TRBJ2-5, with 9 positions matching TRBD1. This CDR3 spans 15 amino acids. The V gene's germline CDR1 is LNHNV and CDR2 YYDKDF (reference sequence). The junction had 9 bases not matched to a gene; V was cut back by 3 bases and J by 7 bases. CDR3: CATSSDRGDVGTQYF. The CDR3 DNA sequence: TGTGCCACCAGCAGTGACAGGGGGGATGTGGGGACCCAGTACTTC.